These T cell receptor beta chains were read from a single sample in a study of neurological immune-mediated disorders. MiXCR was run by TCRdb on the 5' RACE reads, yielding one entry per CDR3 protein. The sample lists fewer than 11,000 distinct CDR3 sequences, approximately 21% occurring once. Sequenced sample: CD8+ T cells from blood. The receptors originated from a woman aged 55-75 years with HTLV-1-associated myelopathy (HAM/TSP). CDR3s include the opening cysteine and the closing phenylalanine or tryptophan. A D gene is named only where the DNA matches it firmly. Clone sizes are given selectively: once, few, many, or a class where the clone is expanded.

clone_size,d_call,v_call,j_call,cdr3_aa,cdr3_nt
many,.,TRBV6-1,TRBJ1-2,CASSERGEGGRRNYGYTF,TGTGCCAGCAGTGAAAGAGGGGAGGGGGGTCGGCGTAACTATGGCTACACCTTC
many,.,TRBV9,TRBJ1-1,CASSRNRQDEAFF,TGTGCCAGCAGCCGTAATCGACAGGATGAAGCTTTCTTT
many,.,TRBV5-6,TRBJ2-7,CASTSLIFGAYEQYF,TGTGCCAGCACCTCTCTCATCTTCGGGGCCTACGAGCAGTACTTC
many,.,TRBV20-1,TRBJ1-1,CSARAVGNTEAFF,TGCAGTGCTAGAGCGGTGGGGAACACTGAAGCTTTCTTT
medium-sized,.,TRBV5-1,TRBJ1-3,CASSLISGGNTIYF,TGCGCCAGCAGCTTGATCTCAGGCGGAAACACCATATATTTT
.,.,TRBV12-3/TRBV12-4,TRBJ2-7,CASSKQGLSYEQYF,TGTGCCAGCAGTAAACAGGGTTTATCCTACGAGCAGTACTTC
many,TRBD2,TRBV5-1,TRBJ2-5,CASSLGLAGLEVTQYF,TGCGCCAGCAGCTTGGGTCTAGCGGGGCTCGAGGTGACCCAGTACTTC
many,TRBD1,TRBV6-5,TRBJ1-6,CASSPGTVYSPLHF,TGTGCCAGCAGTCCCGGGACAGTTTATTCACCCCTCCACTTT
many,.,TRBV5-6,TRBJ1-1,CASSLNQDAEAFF,TGTGCCAGCAGCTTGAACCAGGACGCTGAAGCTTTCTTT
.,.,TRBV10-2,TRBJ2-7,CASSQGNEQYF,TGCGCCAGCAGTCAGGGGAACGAGCAGTACTTC
many,TRBD2,TRBV7-6,TRBJ2-3,CASSPSGGDRTDTQYF,TGTGCCAGCAGCCCGAGCGGGGGGGACCGCACAGATACGCAGTATTTT
many,.,TRBV5-5,TRBJ1-2,CASSPSGGYTF,TGTGCCAGCAGCCCCTCGGGTGGATACACCTTC